Only a few counts were recorded for the clone carrying this T cell receptor beta chain. Its antigen is currently unknown. CDR3 length equals 14 residues. The V and J ends lost 3 bases and 4 bases respectively, with 13 bases between them. CDR1 and CDR2 from the germline V gene are SGDLS and YYNGEE. Using its own MiXCR run on the 5' RACE reads, TCRdb lists one record per CDR3 protein. The table lists about 240,000 distinct CDR3 sequences, approximately 10% of them singletons. This record belongs to a study of T-cell memory formation after mild COVID-19. Study outcomes and limitations: CD4+ contracting clones were found mainly in CM and EM, and CD8+ ones in EMRA. Nothing confirmed that second-wave clones peaking on day 37 were specific for SARS-CoV-2.

The source is a young man who had mild COVID-19 (a few samples of this study predate the infection). Cell type and time point are not known. This chain joins TRBV9 and TRBJ1-1; D unresolved. The sample comprised PBMCs or a T cell subset sorted from them (not recorded which). CDR3 amino acids: CASSEHRVSTEAFF. The CDR3 nucleotides read TGTGCCAGCAGCGAGCACAGAGTCAGCACTGAAGCTTTCTTT.